This passage covers 27 T cell receptor beta chains from one sample sequenced in a study of T cells after somatic rescue of genetic block. Sequencing was performed with immunoSEQ multiplex PCR; in TCRdb, only in-frame clones are kept and a portion is missing. The sample records more than 9,500 clones, around 67% being singletons. The specimen was peripheral blood mononuclear cells (PBMCs). The receptor source for this set is a boy younger than 18.

The V gene is TRBV5-1, the J gene TRBJ2-7; 10 bases are a match to TRBD1. Germline-derived CDR1 and CDR2 are SGHRS and YFSETQ. Trimming took 0 bases from V and 2 from J; bases not matched to a gene: 5. The CDR3 totals 16 residues. CDR3 residues: CASSLAGTGVPYEQYF. The CDR3 DNA is TGCGCCAGCAGCTTGGCCGGGACAGGGGTCCCCTACGAGCAGTACTTC.

This chain uses TRBV5-1 with TRBJ2-2, with no clear D. The CDR3 totals 12 residues. Germline CDR1 reads SGHRS; CDR2 reads YFSETQ. The V gene lost 3 bases and the J gene lost 2 bases, with 2 bases spanning the gap. CDR3 nucleotides: TGCGCCAGCAGCTCCAACACCGGGGAGCTGTTTTTT. As protein: CASSSNTGELFF. Full variable domain (outside the CDR3, taken from reference TRBV5-1 and TRBJ2-2): KAGVTQTPRYLIKTRGQQVTLSCSPISGHRSVSWYQQTPGQGLQFLFEYFSETQRNKGNFPGRFSGRQFSNSRSEMNVSTLELGDSALYLCASSSNTGELFFGEGSRLTVL.

The chain combines TRBV7-8 with TRBJ1-2; D is uncertain. Germline V gives CDR1 SGHVS, CDR2 FQNEAQ. Trimming stripped 4 bases from V and 3 bases from J, with 9 bases between. CDR3 length: 13 amino acids. CDR3 in amino acids: CASSSLPYYGYTF. CDR3 nucleotide sequence: TGTGCCAGCAGCTCTCTTCCCTACTATGGCTACACCTTC.

Regarding this clone: Mismatch with germline at one junction end may stem from a read error. The chain joins TRBV7-9 to TRBJ1-2, with TRBD1 matching 7 bases. CDR1 and CDR2 from the germline V gene are SEHNR and FQNEAQ (reference sequence). CDR3 length equals 15 residues. The CDR3 bases are TGTGCCAGCAGTTTAGGTATCAGGACAGGATATGGCTACACCTTC. It encodes CASSLGIRTGYGYTF.

The chain recombines TRBV27 with TRBJ2-1; D tentatively reads TRBD1 or TRBD2 (5 bases each). CDR1 MNHEY and CDR2 SMNVEV come from the germline V gene (reference sequence). There are 15 residues in the CDR3. V lost 5 bases to trimming and J lost 2 bases, with 13 bases between them. The CDR3 bases are TGTGCCAGCAGTCCCCGGGACCGAGCCTACAATGAGCAGTTCTTC. Translation gives CASSPRDRAYNEQFF.

J is TRBJ1-2 and V is TRBV6-6; no firm D call. The V end lost 3 bases, the J end lost 1 base, and 9 bases lay between the germline ends. CDR1 MNHNY and CDR2 SVGAGI come from the germline V gene (reference sequence). This CDR3 is built from 14 residues. The CDR3 coding sequence is TGTGCCAGCAGTTATCTCTCTAATAACTATGGCTACACCTTC. Translation: CASSYLSNNYGYTF.

The rearrangement uses TRBV27 and TRBJ2-7; 7 nucleotides line up with TRBD2. The CDR3 covers 16 residues. After removal of 1 base from V and 3 bases from J, the junction contained 9 bases not matched to a gene. CDR1 and CDR2 (germline): MNHEY, SMNVEV (reference sequence). The CDR3 DNA sequence: TGTGCCAGCAGTTTATACCCCACGGCTAGCGGCTACGAGCAGTACTTC. It yields the protein CASSLYPTASGYEQYF.

This clone is medium-sized. The chain joins TRBV28 to TRBJ2-7, with a possible D match to TRBD1 (6 bases). The length of the CDR3 is 14 residues. Germline CDR1 and CDR2: MDHEN and SYDVKM. Trimming removed 3 bases from V and 5 bases from J, with 14 bases in between. CDR3 residues: CASSFSDRLHEQYF. Written as DNA, the CDR3 is TGTGCCAGCAGTTTTTCTGACAGGCTTCACGAGCAGTACTTC.

The J gene is TRBJ1-3, the V gene TRBV9; 7 bases fit TRBD1. The CDR3 is 17 amino acids. V shed 0 bases and J 6 bases; nucleotides not matched to a gene: 12. Germline V lookup: CDR1 SGDLS, CDR2 YYNGEE. The CDR3 DNA reads as TGTGCCAGCAGCGTAGAGCCCGGACAGGACCTGGAAAACACCATATATTTT. It yields the protein CASSVEPGQDLENTIYF.

The V and J genes are TRBV18 and TRBJ1-5, with D possibly being TRBD1 (6 bases). The CDR3 length is 20 residues. V lost 2 bases and J 0 bases, leaving 23 bases between the germline ends. Germline CDR1 reads KGHSH; CDR2 reads LQKENI. CDR3 sequence reads: CASSPWHNRAQGYSNQPQHF. The DNA of the CDR3 is TGTGCCAGCTCACCATGGCACAACAGGGCCCAGGGCTATAGCAATCAGCCCCAGCATTTT.

A note on this clone: An end of the junction does not agree with germline; a read error may underlie this. The rearrangement uses TRBV28 and TRBJ2-7; TRBD1 matches at 7 bases. This CDR3 is built from 15 residues. CDR1 and CDR2 (germline): MDHEN, SYDVKM. In nucleotides, the CDR3 is TGTGCCAGCAGTTCTAGGGCACAGGGGTCGTACGGGCAGTACTTC. It codes for CASSSRAQGSYGQYF. Complete variable domain (other parts from reference TRBV28 and TRBJ2-7): DVKVTQSSRYLVKRTGEKVFLECVQDMDHENMFWYRQDPGLGLRLIYFSYDVKMKEKGDIPEGYSVSREKKERFSLILESASTNQTSMYLCASSSRAQGSYGQYFGPGTRLTVT.

On this clone itself: At one end, the junction sequence differs from germline, possibly due to a read error. The V call is TRBV7-7, the J call TRBJ2-3; D might be TRBD1 or TRBD2, each matching 5 bases. CDR3 length: 13 residues. CDR1 and CDR2 (germline): SSHAT, FNYEAQ (reference sequence). CDR3 sequence: CASSLLGADTQYF. DNA for the CDR3: TGTGCTAGCAGCTTATTGGGGGCAGATACGCAGTATTTT.

This chain connects TRBV28 to TRBJ2-7, with 8 positions matching TRBD2. CDR1 and CDR2 from the germline V gene are MDHEN and SYDVKM. J was trimmed by 10 bases and V by 7 bases; bases with no gene match: 12. The CDR3 is 13 residues long. CDR3 coding DNA: TGTGCCAGCACCTCCCAGGTAGCGGGGTCTCAGTACTTC. Residues: CASTSQVAGSQYF.

This sequence joins TRBV6-5 and TRBJ1-2; D not resolved. V lost 0 bases to trimming and J lost 7 bases, with 12 bases between them. Looked up from germline, CDR1 is MNHEY and CDR2 is SVGAGI. CDR3 length equals 14 residues. DNA for the CDR3: TGTGCCAGCAGTTACTCGAGGTCGTTGATTGGCTACACCTTC. Protein sequence: CASSYSRSLIGYTF.

This clone was seen more than once but under ten times. This chain connects TRBV28 to TRBJ2-5; 9 nucleotides line up with TRBD2. Germline V CDR1 and CDR2: MDHEN, SYDVKM. The ends lost 8 bases at V and 0 bases at J; junction bases unmatched: 4. This CDR3 has 14 residues. The CDR3 reads CASSRLADQETQYF. For the CDR3, the DNA is TGTGCCAGCTCGAGACTAGCGGACCAAGAGACCCAGTACTTC.

The gene calls are TRBV14 and TRBJ2-7, with TRBD1 matching 8 bases. J was trimmed by 5 bases and V by 5 bases; bases with no gene match: 8. Per germline, CDR1 SGHDN and CDR2 FVKESK. CDR3 length equals 14 residues. This CDR3 reads CASSAQGAWDEQYF. CDR3 DNA: TGTGCCAGCAGCGCGCAGGGGGCATGGGACGAGCAGTACTTC.

By share, this clone counts as medium-sized. The chain recombines TRBV15 with TRBJ2-3, with D unclear. The CDR3 consists of 14 residues. V was shortened by 2 bases and J by 6 bases, with 12 bases between the two germline ends. Germline values: CDR1 LNHNV, CDR2 YYDKDF (reference sequence). Here the CDR3 reads CATSRSPGPDTQYF. The CDR3 DNA is TGTGCCACCAGCAGATCCCCGGGCCCCGATACGCAGTATTTT.

This clone has only one observation. V gene TRBV29-1 combines with J gene TRBJ1-2; TRBD1 aligns across 9 bases. The CDR3 is 12 amino acids. J gave up 6 bases and V 6 bases, and 5 bases lay outside the gene matches. Germline V gene data show CDR1 as SQVTM and CDR2 as ANQGSEA. CDR3 bases: TGCAGCGTCGACGGACAGGGGAATGGCTACACCTTC. As protein: CSVDGQGNGYTF. Variable domain in full (rest from reference TRBV29-1 and TRBJ1-2): SAVISQKPSRDICQRGTSLTIQCQVDSQVTMMFWYRQQPGQSLTLIATANQGSEATYESGFVIDKFPISRPNLTFSTLTVSNMSPEDSSIYLCSVDGQGNGYTFGSGTRLTVV.

The CDR3 DNA reads TGTGCCAGCTCACCGGCTACAGGGTACGGTGAGCAGTTCTTC. Translated, it gives CASSPATGYGEQFF. This chain connects TRBV18 to TRBJ2-1; D may be TRBD1 (6 bases). Trimming pared 3 bases from V and 9 bases from J, leaving 15 bases between. This CDR3 has 14 amino acids. Germline CDR1 is KGHSH and CDR2 is LQKENI. Supplemented by reference TRBV18 and TRBJ2-1, the full variable domain reads NAGVMQNPRHLVRRRGQEARLRCSPMKGHSHVYWYRQLPEEGLKFMVYLQKENIIDESGMPKERFSAEFPKEGPSILRIQQVVRGDSAAYFCASSPATGYGEQFFGPGTRLTVL.

The rearrangement joins TRBV6-6 to TRBJ2-7; 9 bases align to TRBD1. Germline assignment: CDR1 MNHNY and CDR2 SVGAGI (reference sequence). This CDR3 comprises 14 residues. V dropped 6 bases and J dropped 4; count of bases not matched to a gene: 7. CDR3 DNA sequence: TGTGCCAGCAGGCCGGGACAGGGCTCTTACGAGCAGTACTTC. Translated: CASRPGQGSYEQYF.

V gene TRBV14 combines with J gene TRBJ2-2, with 9 bases that match TRBD1. Trimming took 2 bases from V and 2 from J; bases not matched to a gene: 3. The germline V gene has CDR1 SGHDN and CDR2 FVKESK. The length of the CDR3 is 16 residues. The CDR3 sequence is CASSQRTGGNTGELFF. The CDR3 nucleotides are TGTGCCAGCAGCCAAAGAACAGGGGGCAACACCGGGGAGCTGTTTTTT.

The chain joins TRBV9 to TRBJ2-2; 7 positions agree with TRBD1. Trimming cost V 4 bases and J 3 bases; bases outside gene matches: 9. The germline gives CDR1 SGDLS, CDR2 YYNGEE. The CDR3 length is 16 residues. CDR3 amino acids: CASSPSTGTHTGELFF. The CDR3 coding sequence is TGTGCCAGCAGCCCTTCGACAGGGACCCACACCGGGGAGCTGTTTTTT.

This chain joins TRBV7-6 and TRBJ2-7; D may be TRBD1 or TRBD2 (5 bases each). There are 17 residues in the CDR3. The V end lost 1 base, the J end lost 3 bases, and 19 bases lay between the germline ends. The germline V gene encodes CDR1 SGHVS and CDR2 FNYEAQ. The CDR3 sequence: CASSLDEEEWGNYEQYF. CDR3 coding DNA: TGTGCCAGCAGCTTAGATGAGGAGGAGTGGGGGAACTACGAGCAGTACTTC.

The genes are TRBV5-5 and TRBJ1-6; 11 nucleotides align to TRBD1. V gave up 0 bases and J gave up 9 bases; unmatched junction bases: 5. Per the germline V gene, CDR1 is SGHKS and CDR2 is YYEKEE (reference sequence). The length of the CDR3 is 16 residues. CDR3 amino acids: CASSLAWTGGFSPLHF. DNA of the CDR3: TGTGCCAGCAGCTTGGCCTGGACAGGGGGCTTTTCACCCCTCCACTTT. Together with reference TRBV5-5 and TRBJ1-6, the CDR3 gives the full variable domain: DAGVTQSPTHLIKTRGQQVTLRCSPISGHKSVSWYQQVLGQGPQFIFQYYEKEERGRGNFPDRFSARQFPNYSSELNVNALLLGDSALYLCASSLAWTGGFSPLHFGNGTRLTVT.

This chain links TRBV5-1 with TRBJ2-7; 7 bases are shared with TRBD1. CDR1 and CDR2 (germline): SGHRS, YFSETQ. The V and J ends lost 4 bases and 0 bases, in that order; junction bases with no gene match: 7. This CDR3 spans 15 amino acids. The CDR3 sequence: CASSTGTAYSYEQYF. The DNA for the CDR3 is TGCGCCAGCAGCACCGGGACAGCGTACTCCTACGAGCAGTACTTC.

The J gene is TRBJ2-3, the V gene TRBV7-9; TRBD2 aligns across 7 bases. V shed 3 bases, J shed 2 bases, and the junction held 5 bases outside the gene matches. Germline V CDR1 and CDR2: SEHNR, FQNEAQ (reference sequence). This CDR3 is built from 15 residues. The CDR3 sequence: CASSLWTSSTDTQYF. Here the CDR3 DNA reads TGTGCCAGCAGCTTGTGGACTAGTTCCACAGATACGCAGTATTTT. The whole variable domain, filled in from reference TRBV7-9 and TRBJ2-3, reads DTGVSQNPRHKITKRGQNVTFRCDPISEHNRLYWYRQTLGQGPEFLTYFQNEAQLEKSRLLSDRFSAERPKGSFSTLEIQRTEQGDSAMYLCASSLWTSSTDTQYFGPGTRLTVL.

V gene TRBV6-6 combines with J gene TRBJ2-7; D gene ambiguous. The CDR3 length is 12 residues. Germline values: CDR1 MNHNY, CDR2 SVGAGI (reference sequence). The ends were cut back, 5 bases at V and 4 bases at J, with 9 bases in the middle. The CDR3 bases are TGTGCCAGCAGTCGTACCTGGTACGAGCAGTACTTC. Translation: CASSRTWYEQYF.